Here is one TCR beta chain with its context. Its antigen is undetermined. This record comes from a study of OX40 agonist ivuxolimab in advanced cancers. The table came from immunoSEQ multiplex PCR; TCRdb's copy has only in-frame clones and leaves some out. Of about 46,000 clones detected, over 75% appear once; the ten largest clones hold roughly 12%. General study points: Researchers report that CD8+ T cells had, on average, more expanded clones than CD4+.

There are 15 residues in the CDR3. CDR1 is MDHEN, CDR2 SYDVKM, per germline. The ends lost 5 bases at V and 3 bases at J; junction bases unmatched: 9. The V gene is TRBV28, the J gene TRBJ2-7, with TRBD2 matching 8 bases. Sequenced here: CD4+ or CD8+ T cells sorted from blood, sampled in a trial of the OX40 agonist ivuxolimab. The sequence was collected from an adult with an advanced solid tumor such as melanoma, head and neck, liver or kidney cancer. The CDR3, as DNA: TGTGCCAGCAGTCGAGAGCGGGAGATTATCTACGAGCAGTACTTC. Translated: CASSREREIIYEQYF.